Presented here are 5 T cell receptor beta chains from one specimen sequenced in a study of cytomegalovirus exposure and HLA in healthy donors. The study ran its PCR with 60 Vbeta and 13 Jbeta primers. Sequencing was performed with immunoSEQ multiplex PCR; in TCRdb, only in-frame clones are kept and a portion is missing. The sample yields approximately 140,000 clones, 65% to 90% seen once. Sequencing was carried out using PBMCs. Receptor source: a girl aged 2 to 9 in good health and CMV-seronegative.

The chain joins TRBV6-1 to TRBJ2-7, with 10 nucleotides matching TRBD1. This CDR3 contains 16 residues. With 2 bases clipped from V and 1 base from J, the junction kept 5 bases outside the gene matches. In germline, CDR1 is MNHNS, CDR2 SASEGT. CDR3 nucleotides: TGTGCCAGCAGTGAATCCGTGGGACAGGGGTCCTACGAGCAGTACTTC. This codes for CASSESVGQGSYEQYF.

The chain recombines TRBV5-6 with TRBJ2-2; D possibly corresponds to TRBD2 (6 bases). The CDR3 is made up of 16 amino acids. The germline CDR1 and CDR2 sequences are SGHDT and YYEEEE. Trimming cost V 3 bases and J 0 bases, with 12 bases left between them. CDR3 DNA sequence: TGTGCCAGCAGCTCAATTCGGGGGACGAACACCGGGGAGCTGTTTTTT. Its translation is CASSSIRGTNTGELFF.

The sample holds one count of this clone. The chain has TRBV30 and TRBJ2-5; weak D call: TRBD2 (6 bases). Trimming stripped 5 bases from V and 3 bases from J, with 10 bases between. The CDR3 has 12 residues. Germline values: CDR1 GTSNPN, CDR2 SVGIG (reference sequence). CDR3 in amino acids: CAWSRREETQYF. The CDR3 DNA reads as TGTGCCTGGTCCCGGAGGGAAGAGACCCAGTACTTC.

The V and J genes are TRBV5-1 and TRBJ1-5; weak D call: TRBD1 (6 bases). The CDR3 is made up of 15 amino acids. Germline V gene data show CDR1 as SGHRS and CDR2 as YFSETQ. V was shortened by 2 bases and J by 4 bases, with 13 bases between the two germline ends. CDR3 sequence reads: CASSLAGQYNQPQHF. CDR3 nucleotide sequence: TGCGCCAGCAGCTTAGCTGGACAGTATAATCAGCCCCAGCATTTT.

The V call is TRBV9, the J call TRBJ1-2; 7 bases agree with TRBD1. This CDR3 spans 16 amino acids. Germline V gene data show CDR1 as SGDLS and CDR2 as YYNGEE. The ends lost 0 bases at V and 8 bases at J; junction bases unmatched: 13. The DNA for the CDR3 is TGTGCCAGCAGCGTAGCCCCTCACAGGGGAAAGGGCGGCTACACCTTC. Its protein product is CASSVAPHRGKGGYTF.